This TCR beta chain was obtained from a study of blood T cell repertoires in COVID-19. Study-wide context: The United States, Italy and Spain were the sources of the acute and convalescent COVID-19 samples. T cells, B-cell-depleted T cells, or PBMCs supplied cDNA or gDNA.

Trimming cost V 8 bases and J 8 bases, with 9 bases left between them. The CDR3 is 11 residues long. The germline V gene has CDR1 LNHNV and CDR2 YYDKDF (reference sequence). In the source study's methods: Amplification of reference gene primers was used by the study to estimate nucleated cell counts. The table came from immunoSEQ multiplex PCR; TCRdb's copy has only in-frame clones and leaves some out. From that table come the V and J calls and clone size; the DNA was used to work out D and trimming. The table lists 180,000 or so clones, 88% of them singletons. The rearrangement links TRBV15 to TRBJ2-2; D unresolved. The receptor's source is a woman aged 25-40 years with acute or convalescent COVID-19. The material sequenced was peripheral blood. CDR3 nucleotide sequence: TGTGCCACCCGGGTTTCTGGGGAGCTGTTTTTT. Translated: CATRVSGELFF.